The 21 T cell receptor beta chains presented below share a single source sample, sequenced in a study of regulatory T cells in long-lasting Graves disease. iRepertoire HTBI primers and Arm-PCR of CDR3 regions built TCR beta libraries. TCRdb reanalysed the multiplex PCR reads using MiXCR and keeps one entry per CDR3 protein. The sample contains some 200,000 distinct CDR3 sequences, less than 20% of which appear only once. The time point was: newly diagnosed GD, antithyroid drugs for less than 3 months. The TCR library used RNA extracted from PBMCs. These same records also appear under a second study, on T cells in Graves' hyperthyroidism and ophthalmopathy.

The sample was peripheral blood mononuclear cells (PBMCs), taken at new diagnosis, from a patient treated with antithyroid drugs. These receptors originate from a woman aged 25 to 45 with Graves disease.

This clonotype was recorded at least ten times. This sequence joins TRBV19 and TRBJ1-2, with D unclear. CDR3 length: 14 residues. With 7 bases removed from V and 5 bases from J, the gap between germline ends came to 17 bases. Germline-derived CDR1 and CDR2 are LNHDA and SQIVND (reference sequence). The CDR3 bases are TGTGCCAGTATCGACATCTCGACCTCATATGGCTACACCTTC. Its translation is CASIDISTSYGYTF. Full variable domain (rest looked up from reference TRBV19 and TRBJ1-2): DGGITQSPKYLFRKEGQNVTLSCEQNLNHDAMYWYRQDPGQGLRLIYYSQIVNDFQKGDIAEGYSVSREKKESFPLTVTSAQKNPTAFYLCASIDISTSYGYTFGSGTRLTVV.

This clonotype has just a few counts. The chain links TRBV6-1 to TRBJ2-1, with 15 positions matching TRBD2. Germline V gene lookup returns CDR1 MNHNS and CDR2 SASEGT. Trimming removed 7 bases from V and 7 bases from J; junction bases left unmatched: 8. This CDR3 has 16 amino acids. CDR3 amino acids: CASKFTGTSGRNEQFF. The CDR3 DNA follows: TGTGCCAGCAAGTTCACCGGGACTAGCGGGAGGAATGAGCAGTTCTTC.

The sample holds many counts of this clonotype. The chain has TRBV20-1 and TRBJ1-4; D gene unclear. This CDR3 has 11 residues. V lost 7 bases to trimming and J lost 2 bases, with 5 bases between them. From germline, CDR1 is DFQATT and CDR2 SNEGSKA (reference sequence). The CDR3 nucleotides read TGCAGTGGTTCCACTAATGAAAAACTGTTTTTT. It encodes CSGSTNEKLFF.

This clonotype was counted ten times or more. This chain connects TRBV2 to TRBJ1-3; 8 bases fit TRBD1. V was clipped by 6 bases and J by 2 bases; unmatched bases: 3. The CDR3 sequence is 14 residues long. Germline V CDR1 and CDR2: SNHLY, FYNNEI. This CDR3 is CASSRTGTGNTIYF. CDR3 DNA sequence: TGTGCCAGCAGCCGGACAGGGACTGGAAACACCATATATTTT.

This clonotype was found many times. This chain connects TRBV7-2 to TRBJ2-7; D unclear. This CDR3 is 11 amino acids long. Germline V CDR1 and CDR2: SGHTA, FQGNSA. Between the trimmed V and J ends, which lost 5 bases and 7 bases, there was a span of 9 bases. CDR3 nucleotides: TGTGCCAGCAGCCTCCTAATGGAGCAGTACTTC. Translating gives CASSLLMEQYF. Drawing the rest from reference TRBV7-2 and TRBJ2-7, the complete variable domain is GAGVSQSPSNKVTEKGKDVELRCDPISGHTALYWYRQSLGQGLEFLIYFQGNSAPDKSGLPSDRFSAERTGGSVSTLTIQRTQQEDSAVYLCASSLLMEQYFGPGTRLTVT.

Comment on this clonotype: A far bigger clonotype differs at one base, so this is likely a read error. This chain joins TRBV6-2 or TRBV6-3 and TRBJ2-5, with TRBD2 matching over 10 bases. This CDR3 comprises 15 residues. The J segment lost 11 bases and the V segment lost 8 bases, leaving 17 bases of the junction unmatched. Germline values: CDR1 MNHEY, CDR2 SVGEGT. The CDR3 sequence: CASSHQRGGGNEQYF. The CDR3 bases are TGTGCCAGCTCCCATCAGCGGGGGGGTGGAAATGAGCAGTACTTC.

The V and J genes are TRBV9 and TRBJ1-5; no firm D call. CDR3 length: 19 amino acids. Germline V gene data show CDR1 as SGDLS and CDR2 as YYNGEE. With 2 bases removed from V and 3 bases from J, the gap between germline ends came to 24 bases. DNA for the CDR3: TGTGCCAGCAGCGTCCCTTGTGTGGCGGTAGGGCGGGTCAATCAGCCCCAGCATTTT. This gives the protein CASSVPCVAVGRVNQPQHF.

This clonotype was counted many times. V gene TRBV20-1 combines with J gene TRBJ1-1, with D uncertain. Germline CDR1 DFQATT, CDR2 SNEGSKA (reference sequence). V was pared by 2 bases and J by 6 bases, with 10 bases between. The CDR3 runs 12 residues. This CDR3 is CSARNYGAEAFF. In DNA form, the CDR3 reads TGCAGTGCTAGAAACTATGGGGCTGAAGCTTTCTTT.

This clonotype occurred many times. The rearrangement joins TRBV5-1 to TRBJ1-2, with 7 bases fitting TRBD1. Germline lookup yields CDR1 SGHRS and CDR2 YFSETQ. CDR3 length: 16 residues. The trim removed 4 bases at V and 2 bases at J, leaving 11 bases unmatched. In nucleotides, the CDR3 is TGCGCCAGCAGCCCCAACCCCGGGACAGTGAACTATGGCTACACCTTC. This codes for CASSPNPGTVNYGYTF.

This clonotype has at least ten counts. The chain combines TRBV12-3 or TRBV12-4 with TRBJ1-5; possibly TRBD1 for D (6 bases). This CDR3 spans 16 amino acids. V lost 6 bases and J lost 2, with 17 bases in between. CDR3 sequence (DNA): TGTGCCAGCAGCCTAGGAGGGGGGGCGGGCAATCAGCCCCAGCATTTT. This codes for CASSLGGGAGNQPQHF.

This clonotype was seen at least ten times. V and J are TRBV30 and TRBJ1-2; no reliable D call. Germline-derived CDR1 and CDR2 are GTSNPN and SVGIG (reference sequence). The CDR3 has 12 residues. V lost 2 bases and J 1 base, leaving 5 bases between the germline ends. Here the CDR3 DNA reads TGTGCCTGGAGTCCCCATAACTATGGCTACACCTTC. Protein sequence: CAWSPHNYGYTF.

This clonotype was recorded many times. The chain's CDR3 is CASSLALETQYF. DNA for the CDR3: TGTGCCAGCAGCTTAGCGCTAGAGACCCAGTACTTC. This chain joins TRBV7-9 and TRBJ2-5; D remains unclear. Per germline, CDR1 SEHNR and CDR2 FQNEAQ (reference sequence). Trimming removed 0 bases from V and 4 bases from J, with 3 bases in between. This CDR3 is 12 amino acids long.

In its sample, this clonotype was seen many times. CDR3 protein: CASSFQGSSGNTIYF. The CDR3, as DNA: TGTGCCAGCAGCTTTCAAGGGTCCTCTGGAAACACCATATATTTT. This chain links TRBV11-3 with TRBJ1-3; no reliable D call. Trimming left V 3 bases short and J 0 bases short, with 9 bases between. From germline, CDR1 is SGHNT and CDR2 YENEEA. This CDR3 is built from 15 residues. The whole variable domain, filled in from reference TRBV11-3 and TRBJ1-3, reads EAGVVQSPRYKIIEKKQPVAFWCNPISGHNTLYWYLQNLGQGPELLIRYENEEAVDDSQLPKDRFSAERLKGVDSTLKIQPAELGDSAVYLCASSFQGSSGNTIYFGEGSWLTVV.

This clonotype was seen repeatedly, ten times or more. V usage is TRBV28 and J usage is TRBJ2-1; TRBD2 might be the D (6 bases). V shed 7 bases and J shed 7 bases, with 20 bases lying between them. CDR1 and CDR2 from the germline V gene are MDHEN and SYDVKM. CDR3 length equals 15 residues. The CDR3 bases are TGTGCCAGCACCGAGTTTGGGCTACTAGCAAATGAGCAGTTCTTC. Translated: CASTEFGLLANEQFF.

The genes are TRBV18 and TRBJ2-3; 7 positions agree with TRBD2. The CDR3 covers 12 residues. V dropped 6 bases and J dropped 6; count of bases not matched to a gene: 3. Per the germline V gene, CDR1 is KGHSH and CDR2 is LQKENI. CDR3 coding DNA: TGTGCCAGCTCCGGGGAGGGGGATACGCAGTATTTT. Amino acids: CASSGEGDTQYF.

To note about this clonotype: The CDR3 end shows no conserved phenylalanine or tryptophan, and so a read error is likely. The DNA is omitted, as the CDR3 cannot be located on it reliably, and the CDR3 follows TCRdb's listing. This chain uses TRBV11-2 with TRBJ1-2. The CDR3 is 14 amino acids long, termini counted. Per the germline V gene, CDR1 is SGHAT and CDR2 is FQNNGV. CDR3: CASSSTASHYGYIL.

This clonotype was counted at least ten times. The chain uses TRBV5-1 and TRBJ1-2; TRBD1 matches 7 bases. Per the germline V gene, CDR1 is SGHRS and CDR2 is YFSETQ. CDR3 length equals 14 residues. V gave up 4 bases and J gave up 7 bases; unmatched junction bases: 10. CDR3: CASSQSGGQSGYTF. In DNA, the CDR3 is TGCGCCAGCAGCCAGTCAGGGGGACAAAGTGGCTACACCTTC.

This clonotype was observed many times. The CDR3 region is CASSPARGDGYTF. DNA of the CDR3: TGTGCCAGCTCACCCGCGAGAGGGGATGGCTACACCTTC. The V gene is TRBV18, the J gene TRBJ1-2, with a possible D match to TRBD1 (5 bases). Trimming took off 3 bases at V and 6 bases at J, with 11 bases between the two ends. The germline gives CDR1 KGHSH, CDR2 LQKENI. CDR3 length equals 13 residues.

This clonotype was observed at least ten times. The rearrangement links TRBV28 to TRBJ1-2, with 8 bases that match TRBD1. Germline loops: CDR1 MDHEN, CDR2 SYDVKM. With V trimmed by 6 bases and J by 6 bases, 3 bases remained unmatched. The CDR3 length is 12 residues. CDR3 nucleotides: TGTGCCAGCAGGACAGGGGAAGATGGCTACACCTTC. This translates into CASRTGEDGYTF.

This clonotype was seen a few times. Here the CDR3 reads CASSQPRTGNTGELFF. CDR3 sequence (DNA): TGTGCCAGCAGCCAACCCCGGACAGGGAACACCGGGGAGCTGTTTTTT. This chain uses TRBV7-9 with TRBJ2-2, with 7 nucleotides matching TRBD1. Per the germline V gene, CDR1 is SEHNR and CDR2 is FQNEAQ (reference sequence). The CDR3 sequence is 16 residues long. V gave up 5 bases and J gave up 1 base; unmatched junction bases: 7.

In this sample, this clonotype turned up many times. This chain uses TRBV20-1 with TRBJ2-5, with D possibly matching TRBD2 (6 bases). Trimming shortened V by 1 base and J by 5 bases, and 14 bases separated the two germline ends. The germline V gene encodes CDR1 DFQATT and CDR2 SNEGSKA (reference sequence). The CDR3 has 14 residues. CDR3 sequence: CSARAVAGGETQYF. The DNA for the CDR3 is TGCAGTGCTAGAGCAGTGGCAGGAGGGGAGACCCAGTACTTC.